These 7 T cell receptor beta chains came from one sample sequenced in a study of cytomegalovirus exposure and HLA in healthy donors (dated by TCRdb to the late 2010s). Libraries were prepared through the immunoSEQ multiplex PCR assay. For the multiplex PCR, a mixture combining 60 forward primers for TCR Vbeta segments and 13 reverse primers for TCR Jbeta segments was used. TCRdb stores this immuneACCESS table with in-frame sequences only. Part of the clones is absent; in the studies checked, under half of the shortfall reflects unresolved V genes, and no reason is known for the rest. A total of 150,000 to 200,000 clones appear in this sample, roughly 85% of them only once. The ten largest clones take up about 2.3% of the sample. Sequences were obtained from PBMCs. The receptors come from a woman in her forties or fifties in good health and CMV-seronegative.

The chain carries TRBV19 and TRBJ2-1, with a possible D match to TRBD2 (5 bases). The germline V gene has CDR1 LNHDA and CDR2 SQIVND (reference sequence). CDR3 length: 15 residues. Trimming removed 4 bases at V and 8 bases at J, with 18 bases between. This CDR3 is CASSTLVGDSDEQFF. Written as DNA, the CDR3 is TGTGCCAGTAGTACCTTGGTGGGAGATTCGGATGAGCAGTTCTTC.

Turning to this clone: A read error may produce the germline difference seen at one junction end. The DNA of the CDR3 is TGTGCCAGCAGCGCCTTTCGGGGGGCAAGGGGAAACACCGTATATTTT. This translates into CASSAFRGARGNTVYF. J is TRBJ1-3 and V is TRBV25-1, with a tentative D call TRBD1 (6 bases). Germline CDR1 is MGHDK and CDR2 is SYGVNS. The CDR3 covers 16 residues.

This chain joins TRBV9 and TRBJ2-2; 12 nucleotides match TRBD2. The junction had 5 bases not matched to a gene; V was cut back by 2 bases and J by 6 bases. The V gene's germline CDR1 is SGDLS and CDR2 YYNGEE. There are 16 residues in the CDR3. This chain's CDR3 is CASSVTSGRRAGELFF. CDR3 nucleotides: TGTGCCAGCAGCGTGACTAGCGGGAGACGTGCCGGGGAGCTGTTTTTT. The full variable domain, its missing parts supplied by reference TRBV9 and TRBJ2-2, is DSGVTQTPKHLITATGQRVTLRCSPRSGDLSVYWYQQSLDQGLQFLIQYYNGEERAKGNILERFSAQQFPDLHSELNLSSLELGDSALYFCASSVTSGRRAGELFFGEGSRLTVL.

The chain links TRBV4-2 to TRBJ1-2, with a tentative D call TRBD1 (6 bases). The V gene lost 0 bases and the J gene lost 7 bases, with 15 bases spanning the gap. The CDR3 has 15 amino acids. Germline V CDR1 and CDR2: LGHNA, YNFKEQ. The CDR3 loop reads CASSQDAAGAGGYTF. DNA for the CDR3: TGTGCCAGCAGCCAAGATGCGGCGGGGGCCGGTGGCTACACCTTC.

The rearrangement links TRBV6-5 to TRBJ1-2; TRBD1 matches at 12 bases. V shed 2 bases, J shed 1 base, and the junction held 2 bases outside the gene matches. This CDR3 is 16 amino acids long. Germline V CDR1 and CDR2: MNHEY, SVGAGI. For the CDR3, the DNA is TGTGCCAGCAGTTACGGGGACAGGGGGCTTAACTATGGCTACACCTTC. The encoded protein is CASSYGDRGLNYGYTF.

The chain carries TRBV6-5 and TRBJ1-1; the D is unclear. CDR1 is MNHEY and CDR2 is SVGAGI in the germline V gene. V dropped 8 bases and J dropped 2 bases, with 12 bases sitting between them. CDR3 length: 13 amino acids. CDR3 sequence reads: CASRVELNTEAFF. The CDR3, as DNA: TGTGCCAGCCGGGTAGAGCTCAACACTGAAGCTTTCTTT.

The CDR3: CAWDLGEGIPRVRIAFF. CDR3 nucleotide sequence: TGTGCCTGGGATTTGGGGGAGGGAATCCCTCGAGTCAGGATAGCTTTCTTT. The chain uses TRBV30 and TRBJ1-1, with D possibly being TRBD1 (5 bases). Germline loops: CDR1 GTSNPN, CDR2 SVGIG (reference sequence). V dropped 5 bases and J dropped 10 bases, with 32 bases sitting between them. The CDR3 runs to 17 residues. The whole variable domain, remainder taken from reference TRBV30 and TRBJ1-1, is SQTIHQWPATLVQPVGSPLSLECTVEGTSNPNLYWYRQAAGRGLQLLFYSVGIGQISSEVPQNLSASRPQDRQFILSSKKLLLSDSGFYLCAWDLGEGIPRVRIAFFGQGTRLTVV.